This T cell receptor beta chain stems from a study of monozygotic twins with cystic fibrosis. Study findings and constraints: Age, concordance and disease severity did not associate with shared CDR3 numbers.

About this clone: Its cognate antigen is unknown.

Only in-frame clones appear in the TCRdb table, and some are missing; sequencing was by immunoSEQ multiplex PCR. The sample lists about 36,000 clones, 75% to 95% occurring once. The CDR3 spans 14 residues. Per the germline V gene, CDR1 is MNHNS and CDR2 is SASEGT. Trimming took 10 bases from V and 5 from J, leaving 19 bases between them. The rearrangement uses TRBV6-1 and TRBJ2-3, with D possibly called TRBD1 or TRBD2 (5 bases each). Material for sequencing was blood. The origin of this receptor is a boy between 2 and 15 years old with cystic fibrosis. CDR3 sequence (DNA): TGTGCCACGGGACGGGTTGGAGGCGTAGATACGCAGTATTTT. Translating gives CATGRVGGVDTQYF.